This T cell receptor (beta chain) came from a study of blood T cell repertoires in COVID-19. Study-level information: The analysed material was cDNA or gDNA that came from T cells, B-cell-depleted T cells, or PBMCs.

Repertoires were generated with immunoSEQ multiplex PCR, while TCRdb's copy carries only in-frame clones and drops some. Of 55,000 to 90,000 clones in the sample, more than 70% were seen once. The length of the CDR3 is 14 residues. CDR1 is SGHAT and CDR2 is FQNNGV in the germline V gene. V shed 4 bases and J shed 8 bases, with 14 bases lying between them. Sequencing was carried out using peripheral blood. This receptor was identified in a woman of 80 years or more with active or convalescent COVID-19. The J gene is TRBJ1-4, the V gene TRBV11-2; possible D gene TRBD1, 6 bases. The CDR3: CASSSTGQREKLFF. The CDR3 nucleotides are TGTGCCAGCAGCTCGACAGGTCAAAGAGAAAAACTGTTTTTT.